This record concerns one T cell receptor (beta chain) sequence. V gave up 5 bases and J gave up 6 bases, with 17 bases separating them. The CDR3 contains 14 residues. Germline V lookup: CDR1 DFQATT, CDR2 SNEGSKA (reference sequence). These data come from a study of CD8 T cells in Susac syndrome. Bulk CD8+ and CD4+ cells came from magnetic negative isolation; CD8+ TEMRA by FACS. When the RNA was reverse transcribed, random hexamers were used with an input of about 0.45 to 1 ug. One entry per CDR3 protein results from TCRdb running MiXCR on the immunoSEQ multiplex PCR reads. Of 150,000 to 190,000 distinct CDR3 sequences in the sample, about 95% were seen once.

The V call is TRBV20-1, the J call TRBJ1-5; tentative D call: TRBD1 (6 bases). The TCR comes from a human donor with Susac syndrome. Sequenced sample: CD4+ T cells from PBMCs. This CDR3 is CSAPPRQQGQPQHF. DNA for the CDR3: TGCAGTGCTCCCCCCCGACAACAGGGTCAGCCCCAGCATTTT.